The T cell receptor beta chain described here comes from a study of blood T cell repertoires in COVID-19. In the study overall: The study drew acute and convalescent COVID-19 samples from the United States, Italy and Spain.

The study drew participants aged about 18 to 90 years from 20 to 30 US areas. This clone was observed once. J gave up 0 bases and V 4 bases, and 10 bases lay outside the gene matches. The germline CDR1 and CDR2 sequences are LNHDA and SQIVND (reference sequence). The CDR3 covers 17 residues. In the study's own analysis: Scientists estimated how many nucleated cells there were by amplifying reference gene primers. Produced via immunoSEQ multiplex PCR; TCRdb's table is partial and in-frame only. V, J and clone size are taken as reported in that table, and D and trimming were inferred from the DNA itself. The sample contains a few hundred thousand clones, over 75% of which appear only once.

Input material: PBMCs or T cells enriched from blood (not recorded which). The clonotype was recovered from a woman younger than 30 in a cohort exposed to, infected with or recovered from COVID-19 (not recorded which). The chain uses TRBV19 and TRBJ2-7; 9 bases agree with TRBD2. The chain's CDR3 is CASSRTTSGLSSYEQYF. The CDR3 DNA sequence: TGTGCCAGTAGTAGGACAACTAGCGGGCTTAGCTCCTACGAGCAGTACTTC.